This entry describes one T cell receptor beta chain. The CDR3 covers 18 residues. Deletions cut 0 bases from V and 4 bases from J, with 20 bases between. The V gene's germline CDR1 is MGHRA and CDR2 YSYEKL. Recovered status applied to Cohort 3 donors who had two consecutive negative PCRs. It also applied to those with clearance or with symptom resolution. This sample stems from a study of blood T cell repertoires in COVID-19. Overall study context: Researchers got acute and convalescent COVID-19 samples from the United States, Italy and Spain.

Produced via immunoSEQ multiplex PCR; TCRdb's table is partial and in-frame only. This table holds more than 350,000 clones, around nine tenths found once. Sequenced input: PBMCs or T cells enriched from blood (not recorded which). The chain employs TRBV4-1 and TRBJ2-3; a possible D gene is TRBD2 (6 bases). The sequence derives from a woman aged 50 to 65 who had recovered from COVID-19. CDR3: CASSQDPPVRGLSDTQYF. The CDR3 DNA is TGCGCCAGCAGCCAAGACCCCCCCGTGCGGGGTCTTTCAGATACGCAGTATTTT.